This T cell receptor beta chain was sequenced in a study of identical twins. cDNA carried unique molecular identifiers, and a universal primer site was added by template switching. Using its own MiXCR run on the 5' RACE reads, TCRdb lists one record per CDR3 protein. The repertoire holds 1.5 million to 2 million distinct CDR3 sequences, with about 31% as singletons. As for this clonotype: Its antigen is not identified.

Study-wide findings and caveats: Zero-insertion analyses might be partly confounded by invariant T cells like MAIT and iNKT. With abundant cord blood beta clonotypes, insertions were fewer; memory repertoires showed no such pattern. Shared out-of-frame alpha sequences (those common to twins) showed excess low generation probability.

Trimming pared 6 bases from V and 6 bases from J, leaving 20 bases between. The length of the CDR3 is 15 residues. The chain has TRBV12-3 or TRBV12-4 and TRBJ1-1, with a weak D call TRBD1 (6 bases). The sample taken for sequencing was cord blood. The origin of this receptor is a newborn girl in good health. Here the CDR3 DNA reads TGTGCCAGCAGGTCCCCAGGGGCATCCTATTCTGAAGCTTTCTTT. Encoded protein: CASRSPGASYSEAFF.